The 10 T cell receptor beta chains given below trace back to one sample, sequenced in a study of shared clonotypes between healthy human individuals. The method was immunoSEQ multiplex PCR; TCRdb's version includes in-frame clones alone and lacks a portion of them. The sample consists of about 1 million clones, about 84% of them appearing once. The sample comprised memory CD4+ T cells from PBMCs. Noted subset: CD45RA-negative fraction. These receptors originate from a man between 18 and 29 years old in good health. Some clones in this sample may be carry-over from other donors' samples.

Regarding this clone: The sample has other DNA sequences that encode this CDR3 too. The J gene is TRBJ2-3, the V gene TRBV30, with TRBD2 matching over 9 bases. CDR1 is GTSNPN and CDR2 is SVGIG in the germline V gene (reference sequence). V was pared by 1 base and J by 4 bases, with 6 bases of the junction left unmatched. There are 15 residues in the CDR3. CDR3 protein: CAWSGSSGSPDTQYF. CDR3 DNA sequence: TGTGCCTGGAGTGGGAGTAGCGGGAGCCCAGATACGCAGTATTTT.

The chain is built from TRBV5-1 and TRBJ1-5; D is uncertain. V shed 2 bases and J shed 4 bases, with 7 bases lying between them. The CDR3 is 13 amino acids. CDR1 SGHRS and CDR2 YFSETQ come from the germline V gene. The CDR3 bases are TGCGCCAGCAGCTTTATCCCTAATCAGCCCCAGCATTTT. Its translation is CASSFIPNQPQHF.

This chain joins TRBV7-8 and TRBJ2-3, with D maybe TRBD2 (6 bases). CDR3 length equals 16 residues. Germline CDR1 is SGHVS and CDR2 is FQNEAQ. V lost 4 bases, J lost 3 bases, and 17 bases lay in between. CDR3 sequence (DNA): TGTGCCAGCAGCTCCGGCTTCACGGGAGTAACAGATACGCAGTATTTT. Protein product: CASSSGFTGVTDTQYF.

A word on this clone: At one boundary the junction diverges from the germline segment, which might be a read error. V gene TRBV5-1 combines with J gene TRBJ1-4, with no clear D. Looked up from germline, CDR1 is SGHRS and CDR2 is YFSETQ. This CDR3 is 14 amino acids long. The CDR3 nucleotides read TGTGCCAGCAGCTTGGCTGAGCGTAATGAAAAACTGTTTTTT. Amino acids: CASSLAERNEKLFF.

This clone has just one count. V usage is TRBV2 and J usage is TRBJ1-5; 9 nucleotides match TRBD1. The length of the CDR3 is 16 residues. CDR1 and CDR2 from the germline V gene are SNHLY and FYNNEI. Losses at the gene ends were 8 bases for V and 3 bases for J; bases not matched to a gene: 11. The CDR3 DNA follows: TGTGCCAGCCGCGGGCCAGGGACAGGGATCAATCAGCCCCAGCATTTT. Its translation: CASRGPGTGINQPQHF.

The V call is TRBV11-1, the J call TRBJ2-2; D gene ambiguous. Trimming left V 4 bases short and J 6 bases short, with 15 bases between. The CDR3 totals 15 residues. In germline, CDR1 is SGHAT, CDR2 FQDESV (reference sequence). CDR3 coding DNA: TGTGCCAGCAGCTCAGACTCCTCTCGGTCCGGGGAGCTGTTTTTT. Encoded protein: CASSSDSSRSGELFF.

The CDR3 DNA reads as TGCGCCAGCATCCAGGGGGCGAGTGCCGGGGAGCTGTTTTTT. It translates to CASIQGASAGELFF. This chain connects TRBV5-1 to TRBJ2-2, with 8 bases fitting TRBD1. The germline V gene has CDR1 SGHRS and CDR2 YFSETQ. CDR3 length: 14 amino acids. V gave up 6 bases and J gave up 6 bases; unmatched junction bases: 7.

A few counts support this clone. The V call is TRBV5-1, the J call TRBJ2-2; 9 nucleotides line up with TRBD1. The V gene's germline CDR1 is SGHRS and CDR2 YFSETQ. After removal of 0 bases from V and 6 bases from J, the junction contained 3 bases not matched to a gene. There are 15 residues in the CDR3. CDR3 nucleotide sequence: TGCGCCAGCAGCTTGGGGGACAGGGAAGCCGGGGAGCTGTTTTTT. Translated: CASSLGDREAGELFF.

This clone was seen just once. The rearrangement uses TRBV29-1 and TRBJ1-3, with TRBD1 as a possible D gene (6 bases). V shed 6 bases and J shed 4 bases, with 13 bases lying between them. CDR1 and CDR2 from the germline V gene are SQVTM and ANQGSEA. The CDR3 loop spans 13 amino acids. The CDR3 DNA is TGCAGCGTCGCCTGGACAGCAGGAAACACCATATATTTT. Protein product: CSVAWTAGNTIYF.

The rearrangement uses TRBV5-4 and TRBJ2-5; the D is unclear. Germline V gene lookup returns CDR1 SGHNT and CDR2 YYREEE (reference sequence). Trimming took 3 bases from V and 1 from J, leaving 7 bases between them. The CDR3 extends over 13 amino acids. The CDR3 bases are TGTGCCAGCAGCTCGACCCTCCAAGAGACCCAGTACTTC. It codes for CASSSTLQETQYF. The full variable domain, in which reference TRBV5-4 and TRBJ2-5 provide the parts outside the CDR3, is ETGVTQSPTHLIKTRGQQVTLRCSSQSGHNTVSWYQQALGQGPQFIFQYYREEENGRGNFPPRFSGLQFPNYSSELNVNALELDDSALYLCASSSTLQETQYFGPGTRLLVL.